This T cell receptor beta chain was sequenced for a study of beta chain features in type 1 diabetes. This clone was recorded a few times. The antigen is undetermined. Distinct nucleotide sequences in the sample also encode this CDR3. Study observations and caveats: VDJ junctions sequenced from type 1 diabetes patients showed fewer insertions and more deletions.

The ends lost 5 bases at V and 4 bases at J; junction bases unmatched: 5. This CDR3 has 14 amino acids. Germline-derived CDR1 and CDR2 are SGHTA and FQGTGA. The sequenced template was cDNA made from the entire isolated RNA. The assay was immunoSEQ multiplex PCR, and TCRdb's table has in-frame clones only and misses some. The data contain 600,000 to 650,000 clones, roughly 15% of them singletons. The sample was naive CD4+ T cells from blood. The rearrangement joins TRBV7-3 to TRBJ1-1, with 9 positions matching TRBD1. The source of this sequence is a man aged 18 to 30 in good health. This chain's CDR3 is CASSLQGAGTEAFF. DNA for the CDR3: TGTGCCAGCAGCCTACAGGGGGCGGGCACTGAAGCTTTCTTT.